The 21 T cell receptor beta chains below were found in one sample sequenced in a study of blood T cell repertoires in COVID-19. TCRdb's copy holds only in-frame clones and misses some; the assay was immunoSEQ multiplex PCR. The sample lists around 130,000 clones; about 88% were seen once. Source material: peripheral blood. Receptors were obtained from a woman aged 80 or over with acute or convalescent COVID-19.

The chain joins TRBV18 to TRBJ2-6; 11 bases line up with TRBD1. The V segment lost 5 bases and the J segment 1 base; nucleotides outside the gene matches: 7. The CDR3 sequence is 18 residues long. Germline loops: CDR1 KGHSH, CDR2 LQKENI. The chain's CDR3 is CASSVRDRGASGANVLTF. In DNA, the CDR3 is TGTGCCAGCTCAGTACGGGACAGGGGGGCTTCTGGGGCCAACGTCCTGACTTTC. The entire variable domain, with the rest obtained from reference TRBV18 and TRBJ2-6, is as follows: NAGVMQNPRHLVRRRGQEARLRCSPMKGHSHVYWYRQLPEEGLKFMVYLQKENIIDESGMPKERFSAEFPKEGPSILRIQQVVRGDSAAYFCASSVRDRGASGANVLTFGAGSRLTVL.

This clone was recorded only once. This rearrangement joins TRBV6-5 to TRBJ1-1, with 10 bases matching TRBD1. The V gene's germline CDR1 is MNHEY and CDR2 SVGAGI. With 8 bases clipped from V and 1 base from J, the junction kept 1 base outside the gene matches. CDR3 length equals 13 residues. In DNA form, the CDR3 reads TGTGCCAGCCGGGACAGGGGGAACACTGAAGCTTTCTTT. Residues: CASRDRGNTEAFF.

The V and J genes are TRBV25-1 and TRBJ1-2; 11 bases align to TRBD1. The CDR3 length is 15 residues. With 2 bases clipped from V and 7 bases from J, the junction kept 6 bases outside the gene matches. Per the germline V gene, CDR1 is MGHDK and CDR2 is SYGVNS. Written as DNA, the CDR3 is TGTGCCAGCAGTGAAGCCGGGACAGGGGGATCTGGCTACACCTTC. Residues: CASSEAGTGGSGYTF.

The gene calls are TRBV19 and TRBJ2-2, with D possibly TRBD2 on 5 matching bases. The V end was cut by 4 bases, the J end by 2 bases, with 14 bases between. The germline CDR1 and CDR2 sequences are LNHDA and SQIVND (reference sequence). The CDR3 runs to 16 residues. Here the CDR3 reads CASSKARADNTGELFF. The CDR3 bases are TGTGCCAGTAGTAAGGCTCGAGCGGATAACACCGGGGAGCTGTTTTTT.

CDR3 amino acids: CASSFGTGRNSPLHF. CDR3 bases: TGTGCCAGCAGCTTTGGGACAGGGAGAAATTCACCCCTCCACTTT. The chain uses TRBV11-2 and TRBJ1-6; TRBD1 aligns across 9 bases. The germline CDR1 and CDR2 sequences are SGHAT and FQNNGV. V gave up 3 bases and J gave up 7 bases; unmatched junction bases: 4. The CDR3 is 15 amino acids.

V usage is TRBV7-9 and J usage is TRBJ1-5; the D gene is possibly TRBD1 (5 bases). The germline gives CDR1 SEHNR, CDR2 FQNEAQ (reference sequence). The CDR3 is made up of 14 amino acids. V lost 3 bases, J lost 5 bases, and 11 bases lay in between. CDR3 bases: TGTGCCAGCAGCTTCGGGACTGGAGATCAGCCCCAGCATTTT. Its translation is CASSFGTGDQPQHF.

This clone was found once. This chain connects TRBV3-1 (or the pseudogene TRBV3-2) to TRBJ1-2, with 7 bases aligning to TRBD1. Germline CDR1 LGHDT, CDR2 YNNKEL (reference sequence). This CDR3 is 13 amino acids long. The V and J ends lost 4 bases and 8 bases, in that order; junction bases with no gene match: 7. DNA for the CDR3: TGTGCCAGCAGCCTCCGACAGGGCTGGGGCTACACCTTC. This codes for CASSLRQGWGYTF.

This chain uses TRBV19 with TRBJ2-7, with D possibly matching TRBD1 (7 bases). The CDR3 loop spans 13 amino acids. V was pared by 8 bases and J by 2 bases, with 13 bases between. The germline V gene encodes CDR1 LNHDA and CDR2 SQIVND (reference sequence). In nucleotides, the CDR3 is TGTGCCAGTCGGCAGGGGGGCACCTACGAGCAGTACTTC. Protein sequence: CASRQGGTYEQYF.

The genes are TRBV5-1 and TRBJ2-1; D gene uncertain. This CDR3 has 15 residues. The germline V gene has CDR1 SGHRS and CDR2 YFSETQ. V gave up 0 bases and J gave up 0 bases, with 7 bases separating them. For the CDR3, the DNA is TGCGCCAGCAGCTTGGCGGAGAGCTCCTACAATGAGCAGTTCTTC. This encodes CASSLAESSYNEQFF.

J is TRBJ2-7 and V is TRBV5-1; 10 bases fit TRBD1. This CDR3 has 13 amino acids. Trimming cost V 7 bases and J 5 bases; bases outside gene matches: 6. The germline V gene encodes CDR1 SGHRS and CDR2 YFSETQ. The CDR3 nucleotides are TGCGCCAGCCGACAGGGGGCGCTTAACGAGCAGTACTTC. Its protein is CASRQGALNEQYF.

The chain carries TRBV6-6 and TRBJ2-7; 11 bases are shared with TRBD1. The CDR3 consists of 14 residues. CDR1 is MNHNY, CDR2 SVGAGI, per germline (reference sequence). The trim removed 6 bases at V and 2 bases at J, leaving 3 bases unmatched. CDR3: CASRPGQGAYEQYF. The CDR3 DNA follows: TGTGCCAGCAGGCCGGGACAGGGGGCCTACGAGCAGTACTTC.

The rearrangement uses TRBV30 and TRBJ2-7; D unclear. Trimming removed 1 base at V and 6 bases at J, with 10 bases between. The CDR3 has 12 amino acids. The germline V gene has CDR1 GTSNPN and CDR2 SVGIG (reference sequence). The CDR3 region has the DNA TGTGCCTGGAGTGCTATGAGTCGCGAGCAGTACTTC. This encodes CAWSAMSREQYF. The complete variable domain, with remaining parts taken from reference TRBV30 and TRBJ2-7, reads SQTIHQWPATLVQPVGSPLSLECTVEGTSNPNLYWYRQAAGRGLQLLFYSVGIGQISSEVPQNLSASRPQDRQFILSSKKLLLSDSGFYLCAWSAMSREQYFGPGTRLTVT.

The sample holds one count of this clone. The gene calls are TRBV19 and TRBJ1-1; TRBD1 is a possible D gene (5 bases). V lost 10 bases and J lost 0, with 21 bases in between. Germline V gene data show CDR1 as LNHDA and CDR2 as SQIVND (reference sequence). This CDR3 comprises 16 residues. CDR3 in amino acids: CATTRTRSKMNTEAFF. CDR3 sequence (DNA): TGTGCCACCACCAGGACACGTTCCAAAATGAACACTGAAGCTTTCTTT.

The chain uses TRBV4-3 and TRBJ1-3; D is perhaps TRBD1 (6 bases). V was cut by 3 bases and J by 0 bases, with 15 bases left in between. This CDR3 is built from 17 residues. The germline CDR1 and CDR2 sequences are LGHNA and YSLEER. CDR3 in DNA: TGCGCCAGCAGCCAGGAGAAGACAGGCCTCTCTGGAAACACCATATATTTT. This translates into CASSQEKTGLSGNTIYF.

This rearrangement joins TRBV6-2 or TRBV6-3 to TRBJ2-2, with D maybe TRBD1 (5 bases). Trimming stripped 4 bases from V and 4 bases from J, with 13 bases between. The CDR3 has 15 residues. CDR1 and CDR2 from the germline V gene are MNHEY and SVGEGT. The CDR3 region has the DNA TGTGCCAGCAGTTTCGCGGCAGGGCTCACCGGGGAGCTGTTTTTT. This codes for CASSFAAGLTGELFF.

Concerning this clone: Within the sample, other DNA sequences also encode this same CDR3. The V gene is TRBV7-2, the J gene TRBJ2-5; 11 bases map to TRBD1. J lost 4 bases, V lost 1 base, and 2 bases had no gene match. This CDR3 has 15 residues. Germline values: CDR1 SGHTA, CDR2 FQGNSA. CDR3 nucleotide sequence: TGTGCCAGCAGCTTAGGGGGACAGGGGGTAGAGACCCAGTACTTC. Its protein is CASSLGGQGVETQYF.

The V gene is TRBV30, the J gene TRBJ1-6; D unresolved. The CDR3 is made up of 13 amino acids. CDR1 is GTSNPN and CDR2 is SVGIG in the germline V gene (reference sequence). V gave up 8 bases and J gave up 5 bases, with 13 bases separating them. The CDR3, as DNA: TGTGCCGGGGTGACAAACAATAATTCACCCCTCCACTTT. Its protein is CAGVTNNNSPLHF.

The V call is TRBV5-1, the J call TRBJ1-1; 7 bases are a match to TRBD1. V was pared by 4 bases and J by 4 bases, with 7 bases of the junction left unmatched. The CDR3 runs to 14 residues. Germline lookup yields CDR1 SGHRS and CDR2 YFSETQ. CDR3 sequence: CASSPPTGSTEAFF. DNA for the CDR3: TGCGCCAGCAGCCCCCCGACAGGGAGCACTGAAGCTTTCTTT. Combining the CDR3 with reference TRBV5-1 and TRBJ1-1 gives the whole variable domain KAGVTQTPRYLIKTRGQQVTLSCSPISGHRSVSWYQQTPGQGLQFLFEYFSETQRNKGNFPGRFSGRQFSNSRSEMNVSTLELGDSALYLCASSPPTGSTEAFFGQGTRLTVV.

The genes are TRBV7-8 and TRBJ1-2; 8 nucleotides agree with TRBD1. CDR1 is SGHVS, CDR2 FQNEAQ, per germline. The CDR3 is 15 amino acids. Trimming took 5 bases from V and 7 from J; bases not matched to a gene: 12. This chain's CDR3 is CASSAQGQGASGYTF. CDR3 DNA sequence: TGTGCCAGCAGCGCCCAGGGGCAGGGGGCATCTGGCTACACCTTC.

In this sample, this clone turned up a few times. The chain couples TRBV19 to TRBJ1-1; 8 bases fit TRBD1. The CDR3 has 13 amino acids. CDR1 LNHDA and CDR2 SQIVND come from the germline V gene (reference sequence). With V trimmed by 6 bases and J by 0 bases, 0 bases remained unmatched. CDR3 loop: CASRDRVNTEAFF. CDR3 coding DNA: TGTGCCAGTAGGGACAGGGTGAACACTGAAGCTTTCTTT. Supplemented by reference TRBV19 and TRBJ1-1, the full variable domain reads DGGITQSPKYLFRKEGQNVTLSCEQNLNHDAMYWYRQDPGQGLRLIYYSQIVNDFQKGDIAEGYSVSREKKESFPLTVTSAQKNPTAFYLCASRDRVNTEAFFGQGTRLTVV.

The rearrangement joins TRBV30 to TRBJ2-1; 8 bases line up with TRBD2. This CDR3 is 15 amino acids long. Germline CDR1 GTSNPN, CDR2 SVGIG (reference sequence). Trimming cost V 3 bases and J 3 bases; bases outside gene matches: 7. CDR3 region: CAWSVLAGLYNEQFF. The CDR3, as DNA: TGTGCCTGGAGCGTTCTAGCGGGCCTCTACAATGAGCAGTTCTTC.